This passage covers 21 T cell receptor beta chains from one sample sequenced in a study of blood T cells in healthy people across ages. PCR was performed a second time for about 6 to 12 cycles using a sample-barcoded 5' primer and a J-beta primer mix. In TCRdb, the 5' RACE reads were re-called with MiXCR into one record per CDR3 protein. This sample yields about 640,000 distinct CDR3 sequences, of which approximately 50% are seen a single time; 35% to 40% belongs to the top ten. The specimen sequenced was blood. The receptors derive from a man in his 60s in good health.

The rearrangement links TRBV29-1 to TRBJ2-3; 10 nucleotides agree with TRBD2. V gave up 6 bases and J gave up 8 bases; unmatched junction bases: 14. The CDR3 has 15 amino acids. Germline V lookup: CDR1 SQVTM, CDR2 ANQGSEA. CDR3 bases: TGCAGCGTCGTACCAGCGGGGGGGCCCACCGCTACGCAGTATTTT. Translated: CSVVPAGGPTATQYF.

The chain links TRBV6-2 or TRBV6-3 to TRBJ2-4; 11 nucleotides match TRBD2. The J call could be wrong; TRBJ2-7 is a better fit for the DNA end. Germline V gene data show CDR1 as MNHEY and CDR2 as SVGEGT. The CDR3 length is 15 residues. CDR3 amino acids: CASSSLSGGAYEQYF. The CDR3 coding sequence is TGTGCCAGCAGTTCCCTTAGCGGGGGGGCCTACGAGCAGTACTTC.

This rearrangement joins TRBV12-3 or TRBV12-4 to TRBJ2-2; 9 bases are a match to TRBD1. The CDR3 loop spans 15 amino acids. After removal of 5 bases from V and 4 bases from J, the junction contained 5 bases not matched to a gene. The CDR3 DNA is TGTGCCAGCAGTCCGGACAGGGGAACCACCGGGGAGCTGTTTTTT. This encodes CASSPDRGTTGELFF.

The V and J genes are TRBV20-1 and TRBJ2-3; 9 positions match TRBD2. Losses at the gene ends were 0 bases for V and 0 bases for J; bases not matched to a gene: 7. CDR3 size: 17 residues. The germline CDR1 and CDR2 sequences are DFQATT and SNEGSKA (reference sequence). CDR3 DNA: TGCAGTGCTAGAGACCCCCAGCGGGGGGCGAGCACAGATACGCAGTATTTT. Protein product: CSARDPQRGASTDTQYF.

The chain employs TRBV20-1 and TRBJ1-2; D remains ambiguous. Germline assignment: CDR1 DFQATT and CDR2 SNEGSKA (reference sequence). Trimming pared 0 bases from V and 4 bases from J, leaving 9 bases between. The CDR3 runs 13 residues. The CDR3 loop reads CSARDGQAYGYTF. The CDR3 coding sequence is TGCAGTGCTAGAGATGGGCAGGCCTATGGCTACACCTTC.

The CDR3: CSASPPGQRYNEQFF. As DNA, the CDR3 is TGCAGTGCTAGTCCCCCGGGACAGCGCTACAATGAGCAGTTCTTC. The chain joins TRBV20-1 to TRBJ2-1, with 7 bases matching TRBD1. Germline lookup yields CDR1 DFQATT and CDR2 SNEGSKA (reference sequence). V lost 3 bases to trimming and J lost 3 bases; unmatched junction nucleotides: 8. The CDR3 contains 15 residues.

This clonotype was counted at least ten times. The chain carries TRBV20-1 and TRBJ1-1; TRBD1 might be the D (6 bases). The CDR3 runs to 14 residues. The germline CDR1 and CDR2 sequences are DFQATT and SNEGSKA (reference sequence). The germline V and J ends were trimmed by 0 bases and 6 bases, with 14 bases remaining between them. This CDR3 is CSARDQGRFSEAFF. In nucleotides, the CDR3 is TGCAGTGCTAGAGATCAGGGGCGATTCTCTGAAGCTTTCTTT.

The chain recombines TRBV5-6 with TRBJ1-2; 10 nucleotides align to TRBD1. The germline V gene has CDR1 SGHDT and CDR2 YYEEEE. The CDR3 totals 14 residues. V gave up 6 bases and J gave up 8 bases; unmatched junction bases: 10. This CDR3 is CASIGVGQGVGYTF. CDR3 sequence (DNA): TGTGCCAGCATCGGGGTTGGACAGGGGGTCGGCTACACCTTC.

The chain combines TRBV7-9 with TRBJ2-7; 7 bases map to TRBD1. The J call may be mistaken, given a closer DNA end match to TRBJ2-1. From germline, CDR1 is SEHNR and CDR2 FQNEAQ (reference sequence). The CDR3 totals 15 residues. CDR3 residues: CASSLLTGVYNEQFF. The CDR3 DNA reads TGTGCCAGCAGCTTATTAACAGGGGTTTACAATGAGCAGTTCTTC.

This rearrangement joins TRBV20-1 to TRBJ1-4; TRBD1 might be the D (5 bases). Germline lookup yields CDR1 DFQATT and CDR2 SNEGSKA (reference sequence). The V end lost 4 bases, the J end lost 0 bases, and 9 bases lay between the germline ends. The CDR3 spans 14 residues. CDR3 in DNA: TGCAGTGCTACCCGGGACCCAACTAATGAAAAACTGTTTTTT. Its translation: CSATRDPTNEKLFF.

This clonotype appeared a few times. The rearrangement joins TRBV29-1 to TRBJ2-7; D is perhaps TRBD1 (6 bases). This CDR3 comprises 13 residues. V shed 2 bases and J shed 5 bases, with 13 bases lying between them. Looked up from germline, CDR1 is SQVTM and CDR2 is ANQGSEA. The CDR3 coding sequence is TGCAGCGTTGAAAGGTCGAAGGGGGACGAGCAGTACTTC. It specifies CSVERSKGDEQYF.

The sample holds a few counts of this clonotype. V gene TRBV5-6 combines with J gene TRBJ2-1; D might be TRBD1 (5 bases). The length of the CDR3 is 17 residues. The ends were cut back, 4 bases at V and 0 bases at J, with 17 bases in the middle. Germline values: CDR1 SGHDT, CDR2 YYEEEE. As DNA, the CDR3 is TGTGCCAGCAGCGGGGCAGACGGAACGAGCTCCTACAATGAGCAGTTCTTC. It yields the protein CASSGADGTSSYNEQFF.

J is TRBJ2-3 and V is TRBV10-2, with TRBD2 matching 8 bases. The germline gives CDR1 WSHSY, CDR2 SAAADI. Trimming at V came to 3 bases and at J to 10 bases, leaving 9 bases not matched to a gene. This CDR3 comprises 14 residues. The DNA for the CDR3 is TGCGCCAGCAGTGAAGGGAGCGGGGGAACCCCGCAGTATTTT. Protein product: CASSEGSGGTPQYF.

This clonotype was found a few times. The V and J genes are TRBV2 and TRBJ2-1; TRBD2 matches 10 bases. This CDR3 is built from 13 residues. CDR1 is SNHLY, CDR2 FYNNEI, per germline. The V segment lost 11 bases and the J segment 8 bases; nucleotides outside the gene matches: 9. The CDR3 sequence: CADRLAGGDEQFF. CDR3 nucleotides: TGTGCCGACAGACTAGCGGGCGGGGATGAGCAGTTCTTC.

This clonotype was recorded a few times. V is TRBV4-1 and J is TRBJ2-6; 7 bases map to TRBD1. Per germline, CDR1 MGHRA and CDR2 YSYEKL. CDR3 length: 15 amino acids. V dropped 3 bases and J dropped 4; count of bases not matched to a gene: 3. As DNA, the CDR3 is TGCGCCAGCAGCCAGACAGGGATCGGGGCCAACGTCCTGACTTTC. It yields the protein CASSQTGIGANVLTF.

The rearrangement uses TRBV7-9 and TRBJ1-1; D may be TRBD1 (6 bases). V was clipped by 5 bases and J by 6 bases, with 16 bases between them. The CDR3 sequence is 14 residues long. Germline V gene sequence: CDR1 SEHNR, CDR2 FQNEAQ (reference sequence). CDR3 loop: CASSPRQDPPEAFF. DNA of the CDR3: TGTGCCAGCAGCCCAAGACAGGACCCTCCTGAAGCTTTCTTT.

There are a few counts of this clonotype. V is TRBV20-1 and J is TRBJ2-1, with 14 bases aligning to TRBD2. This CDR3 has 15 residues. The V and J ends lost 4 bases and 6 bases, in that order; junction bases with no gene match: 5. The germline CDR1 and CDR2 sequences are DFQATT and SNEGSKA (reference sequence). The CDR3 loop is CSATGLAGVINEQFF. The CDR3 region has the DNA TGCAGTGCTACGGGACTAGCGGGGGTAATCAATGAGCAGTTCTTC.

The chain recombines TRBV20-1 with TRBJ2-1, with TRBD2 matching 8 bases. Trimming removed 7 bases from V and 2 bases from J; junction bases left unmatched: 4. CDR1 and CDR2 from the germline V gene are DFQATT and SNEGSKA (reference sequence). The CDR3 has 13 amino acids. CDR3 coding DNA: TGCAGTGGGGGGCGGGGGGCCTACAATGAGCAGTTCTTC. As protein: CSGGRGAYNEQFF.

The CDR3 region is CASNLGTTGRTDTQYF. In DNA form, the CDR3 reads TGTGCCAGCAACCTTGGGACAACCGGTCGCACAGATACGCAGTATTTT. V usage is TRBV2 and J usage is TRBJ2-3; the D gene is possibly TRBD1 (6 bases). CDR3 size: 16 residues. Germline CDR1 and CDR2: SNHLY and FYNNEI. The V end was cut by 7 bases, the J end by 1 base, with 18 bases between. Filled out from reference TRBV2 and TRBJ2-3, the complete variable domain reads EPEVTQTPSHQVTQMGQEVILRCVPISNHLYFYWYRQILGQKVEFLVSFYNNEISEKSEIFDDQFSVERPDGSNFTLKIRSTKLEDSAMYFCASNLGTTGRTDTQYFGPGTRLTVL.

This clonotype was detected only a few times. As DNA, the CDR3 is TGTGCCAGCAGCTCCCACGGGGGGGCCTCTTTATCCCACAATGAGCAGTTCTTC. Protein sequence: CASSSHGGASLSHNEQFF. J is TRBJ2-1 and V is TRBV9, with 8 bases identical to TRBD2. Germline CDR1 reads SGDLS; CDR2 reads YYNGEE. With V trimmed by 4 bases and J by 5 bases, 17 bases remained unmatched. The CDR3 spans 18 residues.

This clonotype has more than one count but fewer than ten. V is TRBV20-1 and J is TRBJ1-2; D uncertain. Germline-derived CDR1 and CDR2 are DFQATT and SNEGSKA (reference sequence). The CDR3 is 13 residues long. Trimming removed 6 bases from V and 8 bases from J, with 19 bases in between. The CDR3 nucleotides are TGCAGTGCCAACCCCCGTCGGGGAGGAGGCTACACCTTC. Its translation is CSANPRRGGGYTF.